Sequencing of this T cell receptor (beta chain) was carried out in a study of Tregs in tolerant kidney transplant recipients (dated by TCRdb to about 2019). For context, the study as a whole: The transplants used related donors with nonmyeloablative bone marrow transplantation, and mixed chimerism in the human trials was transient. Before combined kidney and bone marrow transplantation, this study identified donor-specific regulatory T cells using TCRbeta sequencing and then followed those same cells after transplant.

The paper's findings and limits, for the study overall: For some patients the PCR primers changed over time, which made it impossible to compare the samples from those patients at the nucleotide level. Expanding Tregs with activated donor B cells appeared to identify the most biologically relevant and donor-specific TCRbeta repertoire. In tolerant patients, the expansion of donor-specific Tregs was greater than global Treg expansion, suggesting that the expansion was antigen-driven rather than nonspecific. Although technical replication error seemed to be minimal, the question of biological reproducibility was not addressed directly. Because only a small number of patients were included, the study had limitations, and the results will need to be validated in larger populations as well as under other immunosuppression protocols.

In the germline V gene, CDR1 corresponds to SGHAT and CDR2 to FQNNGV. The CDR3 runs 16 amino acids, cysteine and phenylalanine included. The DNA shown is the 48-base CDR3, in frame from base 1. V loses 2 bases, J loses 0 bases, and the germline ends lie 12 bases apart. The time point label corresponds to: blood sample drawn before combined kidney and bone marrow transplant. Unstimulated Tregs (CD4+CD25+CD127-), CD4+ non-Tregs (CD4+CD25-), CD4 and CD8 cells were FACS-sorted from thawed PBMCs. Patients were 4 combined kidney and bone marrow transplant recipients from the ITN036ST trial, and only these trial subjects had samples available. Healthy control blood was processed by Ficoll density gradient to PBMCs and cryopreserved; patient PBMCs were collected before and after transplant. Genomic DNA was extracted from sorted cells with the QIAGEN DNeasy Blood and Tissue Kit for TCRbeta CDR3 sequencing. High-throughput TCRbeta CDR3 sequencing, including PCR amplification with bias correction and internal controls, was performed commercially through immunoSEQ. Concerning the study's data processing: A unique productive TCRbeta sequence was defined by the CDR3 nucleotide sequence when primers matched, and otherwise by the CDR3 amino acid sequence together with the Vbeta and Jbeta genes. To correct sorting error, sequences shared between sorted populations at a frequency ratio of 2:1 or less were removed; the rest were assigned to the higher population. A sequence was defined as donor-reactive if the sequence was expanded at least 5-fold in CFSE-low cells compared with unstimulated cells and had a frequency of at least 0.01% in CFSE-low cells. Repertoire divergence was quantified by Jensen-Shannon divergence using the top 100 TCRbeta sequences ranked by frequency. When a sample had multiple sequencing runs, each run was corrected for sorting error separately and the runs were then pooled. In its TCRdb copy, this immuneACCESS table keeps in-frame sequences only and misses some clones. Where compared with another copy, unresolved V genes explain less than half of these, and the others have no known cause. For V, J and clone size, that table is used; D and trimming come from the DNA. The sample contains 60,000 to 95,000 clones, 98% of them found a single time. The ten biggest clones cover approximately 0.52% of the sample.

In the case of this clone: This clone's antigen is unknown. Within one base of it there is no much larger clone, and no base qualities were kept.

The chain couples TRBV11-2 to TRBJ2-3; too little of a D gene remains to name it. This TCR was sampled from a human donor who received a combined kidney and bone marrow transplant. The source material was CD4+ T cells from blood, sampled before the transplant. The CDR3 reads CASSLMPGGSTDTQYF. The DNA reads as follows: TGTGCCAGCAGCTTAATGCCTGGCGGTAGCACAGATACGCAGTATTTT. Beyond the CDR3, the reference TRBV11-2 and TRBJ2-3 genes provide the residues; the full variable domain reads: EAGVAQSPRYKIIEKRQSVAFWCNPISGHATLYWYQQILGQGPKLLIQFQNNGVVDDSQLPKDRFSAERLKGVDSTLKIQPAKLEDSAVYLCASSLMPGGSTDTQYFGPGTRLTVL.